This entry is about one T cell receptor (beta chain). Clones were sequenced by immunoSEQ multiplex PCR, and TCRdb holds only the in-frame ones, with some missing. The repertoire consists of over 150,000 clones, with approximately 94% occurring once and the leading ten covering 5% to 6.5%. This entry is derived from a study of control samples from healthy donors and cancer patients. Deletions cut 6 bases from V and 5 bases from J, with 17 bases between. The CDR3 is 14 residues long. The germline V gene encodes CDR1 MNHNY and CDR2 SVGAGI (reference sequence). The receptor was isolated from a man aged 35 to 55 in good health. The chain has TRBV6-6 and TRBJ2-7, with D possibly matching TRBD1 (6 bases). The sample comprised blood. CDR3 residues: CASRPGTISDEQYF. CDR3 coding DNA: TGTGCCAGCAGACCCGGGACAATCAGTGACGAGCAGTACTTC.